This entry describes one TCR beta chain. Its antigen remains unknown. The source of the sample is a study of T cell responses to AZD1222 COVID-19 vaccine. This CDR3 has 11 amino acids. Germline lookup yields CDR1 DFQATT and CDR2 SNEGSKA (reference sequence). With 4 bases removed from V and 9 bases from J, the gap between germline ends came to 12 bases. The method was immunoSEQ multiplex PCR; TCRdb's version includes in-frame clones alone and lacks a portion of them. The table shows some 200,000 clones, with approximately 93% occurring only once. Whole-study results and caveats: Baseline seropositivity characterized only six AZD1222 recipients.

Sample: peripheral blood, taken 28 days after the second AZD1222 dose. The V call is TRBV20-1, the J call TRBJ2-5; D perhaps matches TRBD2 (5 bases). The receptor was isolated from an adult who received the AZD1222 COVID-19 vaccine. The CDR3 loop is CSATGSGAQYF. CDR3 DNA sequence: TGCAGTGCTACGGGGTCCGGGGCCCAGTACTTC.